A single sample gave rise to the 26 T cell receptor beta chains below, sequenced in a study of cytomegalovirus exposure and HLA in healthy donors. The PCR was carried out with 60 Vbeta primers and 13 Jbeta primers. Clones were read by immunoSEQ multiplex PCR, and TCRdb kept only the in-frame ones, dropping some. Of more than 150,000 clones detected, 80% appear once; the ten largest clones hold 0.5% to 0.8%. Material for sequencing was PBMCs. Receptors were obtained from a boy aged 10-17 years in good health and CMV-seronegative.

This clone was counted a single time. The V gene is TRBV19, the J gene TRBJ1-1, with TRBD1 as a possible D gene (5 bases). Trimming cost V 5 bases and J 6 bases, with 16 bases left between them. The CDR3 contains 14 residues. Germline assignment: CDR1 LNHDA and CDR2 SQIVND (reference sequence). This CDR3 reads CASSPGDWGPEAFF. The CDR3 DNA reads TGTGCCAGTAGTCCAGGAGACTGGGGCCCTGAAGCTTTCTTT.

The rearrangement uses TRBV7-2 and TRBJ2-3, with 14 bases identical to TRBD2. After removal of 2 bases from V and 3 bases from J, the junction contained 7 bases not matched to a gene. CDR3 size: 18 residues. CDR1 and CDR2 (germline): SGHTA, FQGNSA. The CDR3 bases are TGTGCCAGCAGCTTAAGGGGCGGGACTAGCGGGAGTACAGATACGCAGTATTTT. It encodes CASSLRGGTSGSTDTQYF. The full variable domain, with the rest looked up from reference TRBV7-2 and TRBJ2-3, is GAGVSQSPSNKVTEKGKDVELRCDPISGHTALYWYRQSLGQGLEFLIYFQGNSAPDKSGLPSDRFSAERTGGSVSTLTIQRTQQEDSAVYLCASSLRGGTSGSTDTQYFGPGTRLTVL.

This chain uses TRBV7-6 with TRBJ2-7; 9 bases are a match to TRBD1. Germline V lookup: CDR1 SGHVS, CDR2 FNYEAQ. V shed 0 bases and J 4 bases; nucleotides not matched to a gene: 4. The length of the CDR3 is 15 residues. The CDR3 here is CASSLATGGSYEQYF. CDR3 coding DNA: TGTGCCAGCAGCTTAGCGACAGGGGGGTCGTACGAGCAGTACTTC. Filled out from reference TRBV7-6 and TRBJ2-7, the complete variable domain reads GAGVSQSPRYKVTKRGQDVALRCDPISGHVSLYWYRQALGQGPEFLTYFNYEAQQDKSGLPNDRFSAERPEGSISTLTIQRTEQRDSAMYRCASSLATGGSYEQYFGPGTRLTVT.

This clone is a singleton in its sample. CDR3 region: CASSPGLVASLSYNEQFF. CDR3 bases: TGTGCCAGCAGCCCGGGACTGGTAGCTTCCCTCTCCTACAATGAGCAGTTCTTC. The rearrangement links TRBV5-6 to TRBJ2-1, with D possibly TRBD2 on 6 matching bases. Trimming cost V 4 bases and J 0 bases, with 20 bases left between them. This CDR3 region has 18 residues. From germline, CDR1 is SGHDT and CDR2 YYEEEE.

This clone has just one count. This chain uses TRBV27 with TRBJ2-7, with 8 bases that match TRBD1. The ends lost 2 bases at V and 4 bases at J; junction bases unmatched: 7. The length of the CDR3 is 15 residues. Germline V gene lookup returns CDR1 MNHEY and CDR2 SMNVEV (reference sequence). The CDR3 DNA reads TGTGCCAGCAGTTTAGACGGTCAGGGGGCTTACGAGCAGTACTTC. Translated, it gives CASSLDGQGAYEQYF.

In nucleotides, the CDR3 is TGTGCCAGCAGCTCAGCCCAGGGAATTTGGTATGGCTACACCTTC. Translated: CASSSAQGIWYGYTF. V and J are TRBV7-2 and TRBJ1-2; D possibly corresponds to TRBD1 (5 bases). The V end was cut by 4 bases, the J end by 5 bases, with 17 bases between. In germline, CDR1 is SGHTA, CDR2 FQGNSA. This CDR3 has 15 amino acids.

The chain has TRBV5-5 and TRBJ2-2; 11 bases match TRBD2. V gave up 2 bases and J gave up 4 bases; unmatched junction bases: 7. Germline CDR1 and CDR2: SGHKS and YYEKEE (reference sequence). CDR3 size: 17 residues. The CDR3 loop reads CASSLNFLAGGTGELFF. CDR3 nucleotides: TGTGCCAGCAGCTTAAATTTTCTAGCGGGGGGCACCGGGGAGCTGTTTTTT.

This clone has a single count. This sample includes further DNA sequences coding for the same CDR3. The chain carries TRBV9 and TRBJ1-2; maybe TRBD1 (5 bases). CDR3 size: 13 residues. Between the trimmed V and J ends, which lost 0 bases and 8 bases, there was a span of 11 bases. CDR1 is SGDLS and CDR2 is YYNGEE in the germline V gene. This chain's CDR3 is CASSVVGGGGYTF. The CDR3 DNA follows: TGTGCCAGCAGCGTAGTGGGGGGGGGAGGCTACACCTTC. Full variable domain (missing parts from reference TRBV9 and TRBJ1-2): DSGVTQTPKHLITATGQRVTLRCSPRSGDLSVYWYQQSLDQGLQFLIQYYNGEERAKGNILERFSAQQFPDLHSELNLSSLELGDSALYFCASSVVGGGGYTFGSGTRLTVV.

The chain has TRBV25-1 and TRBJ2-7; a possible D gene is TRBD1 (6 bases). CDR1 is MGHDK and CDR2 is SYGVNS in the germline V gene. The V and J ends lost 7 bases and 4 bases respectively, with 14 bases between them. The CDR3 is 13 residues long. The CDR3 DNA is TGTGCCAGCACCCAGGGGCCGGGATACGAGCAGTACTTC. Its protein product is CASTQGPGYEQYF.

V gene TRBV5-4 combines with J gene TRBJ2-7; 7 nucleotides agree with TRBD2. This CDR3 is 14 amino acids long. Germline-derived CDR1 and CDR2 are SGHNT and YYREEE (reference sequence). J was trimmed by 0 bases and V by 9 bases; bases with no gene match: 9. CDR3 DNA: TGTGCCACCAATTCCGGGGAGGGCTCCTACGAGCAGTACTTC. This codes for CATNSGEGSYEQYF. Complete variable domain (other parts from reference TRBV5-4 and TRBJ2-7): ETGVTQSPTHLIKTRGQQVTLRCSSQSGHNTVSWYQQALGQGPQFIFQYYREEENGRGNFPPRFSGLQFPNYSSELNVNALELDDSALYLCATNSGEGSYEQYFGPGTRLTVT.

This clone came up a few times. This chain connects TRBV18 to TRBJ1-1; the match to TRBD1 covers 9 bases. The CDR3 covers 14 residues. Germline lookup yields CDR1 KGHSH and CDR2 LQKENI. V trimming: 6 bases; J trimming: 6 bases; junction bases outside the gene matches: 8. The CDR3 loop is CASSRDRDFSEAFF. CDR3 sequence (DNA): TGTGCCAGCTCCCGGGACAGGGATTTTTCTGAAGCTTTCTTT. Full variable domain (rest looked up from reference TRBV18 and TRBJ1-1): NAGVMQNPRHLVRRRGQEARLRCSPMKGHSHVYWYRQLPEEGLKFMVYLQKENIIDESGMPKERFSAEFPKEGPSILRIQQVVRGDSAAYFCASSRDRDFSEAFFGQGTRLTVV.

V gene TRBV18 combines with J gene TRBJ2-5, with D tentatively TRBD1 (6 bases). The J call could be wrong; TRBJ2-7 is a better fit for the DNA end. The CDR3 has 15 amino acids. The germline V gene encodes CDR1 KGHSH and CDR2 LQKENI. CDR3: CASSAFQGRGYEQYF. CDR3 nucleotide sequence: TGTGCCAGCTCAGCCTTTCAGGGCAGGGGCTACGAGCAGTACTTC.

This rearrangement joins TRBV29-1 to TRBJ1-4, with TRBD1 matching over 8 bases. Germline lookup yields CDR1 SQVTM and CDR2 ANQGSEA. The CDR3 extends over 14 amino acids. Trimming removed 5 bases from V and 5 bases from J; junction bases left unmatched: 7. Here the CDR3 reads CSVSNQGANEKLFF. DNA of the CDR3: TGCAGCGTTTCGAATCAGGGGGCAAATGAAAAACTGTTTTTT.

The chain has TRBV15 and TRBJ1-3; D not resolved. There are 15 residues in the CDR3. Germline V gene data show CDR1 as LNHNV and CDR2 as YYDKDF (reference sequence). Deletions cut 1 base from V and 0 bases from J, with 7 bases between. For the CDR3, the DNA is TGTGCCACCAGCAGAGCCTACTTCTCTGGAAACACCATATATTTT. This sequence encodes CATSRAYFSGNTIYF. Full variable domain (rest looked up from reference TRBV15 and TRBJ1-3): DAMVIQNPRYQVTQFGKPVTLSCSQTLNHNVMYWYQQKSSQAPKLLFHYYDKDFNNEADTPDNFQSRRPNTSFCFLDIRSPGLGDTAMYLCATSRAYFSGNTIYFGEGSWLTVV.

This clone has only a few counts. CDR3 sequence reads: CSVEPSGRMETQYF. CDR3 nucleotide sequence: TGCAGCGTTGAACCCAGCGGGAGGATGGAGACCCAGTACTTC. This chain joins TRBV29-1 and TRBJ2-5; 9 bases line up with TRBD2. Per germline, CDR1 SQVTM and CDR2 ANQGSEA. CDR3 length: 14 residues. The trim removed 2 bases at V and 5 bases at J, leaving 6 bases unmatched.

Comments on this clone: The missing conserved phenylalanine or tryptophan at the end of this CDR3 makes a read error likely. This chain links TRBV5-1 with TRBJ2-7; TRBD1 aligns across 9 bases. The CDR3 is 14 residues long. Germline lookup yields CDR1 SGHRS and CDR2 YFSETQ. V lost 4 bases and J lost 4; bases outside the gene matches: 6. CDR3 sequence reads: CASSLRTGAYEQYL. CDR3 nucleotides: TGCGCCAGCAGCCTGAGGACAGGGGCGTACGAGCAGTACCTC.

The chain recombines TRBV9 with TRBJ1-6; D remains unclear. V was clipped by 4 bases and J by 8 bases, with 7 bases between them. The CDR3 extends over 12 amino acids. From germline, CDR1 is SGDLS and CDR2 YYNGEE. The CDR3: CASSFPDSPLHF. As DNA, the CDR3 is TGTGCCAGCAGCTTTCCCGATTCACCCCTCCACTTT.

This clone showed up just a few times. The chain uses TRBV10-3 and TRBJ1-2, with 7 bases fitting TRBD1. Germline values: CDR1 ENHRY, CDR2 SYGVKD. Trimming took 6 bases from V and 3 from J; bases not matched to a gene: 7. This CDR3 spans 14 amino acids. CDR3 sequence reads: CAIRGQVGDYGYTF. CDR3 nucleotides: TGTGCCATCAGAGGACAGGTCGGGGACTATGGCTACACCTTC.

CDR3 nucleotides: TGTGCCACCAGCAGGGAGACTAGCGGTCAAGAGACCCAGTACTTC. As protein: CATSRETSGQETQYF. The chain links TRBV15 to TRBJ2-5; TRBD2 aligns across 9 bases. CDR1 is LNHNV, CDR2 YYDKDF, per germline (reference sequence). The CDR3 is 15 residues long. Trimming took 3 bases from V and 2 from J; bases not matched to a gene: 4.

CDR3 nucleotides: TGTGCTAGTGGTTTGGTACTAGGGGGCCAAGGAAACACCATATATTTT. Translated, it gives CASGLVLGGQGNTIYF. The chain uses TRBV12-5 and TRBJ1-3, with 7 nucleotides matching TRBD1. The CDR3 contains 16 residues. Looked up from germline, CDR1 is LGHNT and CDR2 is FRNRAP. The V and J ends lost 0 bases and 4 bases, in that order; junction bases with no gene match: 6.

The V gene is TRBV11-2, the J gene TRBJ1-1; D is perhaps TRBD1 (5 bases). The CDR3 runs 14 residues. Germline lookup yields CDR1 SGHAT and CDR2 FQNNGV. Trimming removed 2 bases at V and 3 bases at J, with 10 bases between. CDR3 loop: CASSLYLGDTEAFF. The CDR3, as DNA: TGTGCCAGCAGCTTATACTTAGGGGACACTGAAGCTTTCTTT. The full variable domain, its missing parts supplied by reference TRBV11-2 and TRBJ1-1, is EAGVAQSPRYKIIEKRQSVAFWCNPISGHATLYWYQQILGQGPKLLIQFQNNGVVDDSQLPKDRFSAERLKGVDSTLKIQPAKLEDSAVYLCASSLYLGDTEAFFGQGTRLTVV.

This chain uses TRBV5-1 with TRBJ2-5; D perhaps matches TRBD1 (6 bases). Trimming took 4 bases from V and 3 from J, leaving 16 bases between them. Germline CDR1 reads SGHRS; CDR2 reads YFSETQ. This CDR3 is 15 amino acids long. The CDR3: CASSQTFTGKETQYF. The CDR3 region has the DNA TGCGCCAGCAGCCAGACCTTCACAGGGAAAGAGACCCAGTACTTC.

This rearrangement joins TRBV21-1 to TRBJ2-7; the D call in the table, TRBD2, was not verified against the DNA. TRBV21-1 is annotated as a pseudogene. The CDR3 is 15 residues long. The CDR3 DNA sequence: TGTGCCAGCAGCAAAGGTCTAGCGGGAGATGGCGAGCAGTACTTC. Residues: CASSKGLAGDGEQYF.

This chain joins TRBV19 and TRBJ1-6, with 11 nucleotides matching TRBD1. Losses at the gene ends were 3 bases for V and 4 bases for J; bases not matched to a gene: 2. CDR3 length: 16 residues. Germline CDR1 and CDR2: LNHDA and SQIVND (reference sequence). Here the CDR3 reads CASSIRDRGYNSPLHF. The CDR3 nucleotides are TGTGCCAGTAGTATCCGGGACAGGGGGTATAATTCACCCCTCCACTTT.

The rearrangement uses TRBV5-6 and TRBJ1-2; a possible D gene is TRBD1 (6 bases). This CDR3 contains 15 residues. Trimming removed 4 bases from V and 8 bases from J, with 21 bases in between. Looked up from germline, CDR1 is SGHDT and CDR2 is YYEEEE. Here the CDR3 reads CASSPGTSIPMGYTF. As DNA, the CDR3 is TGTGCCAGCAGCCCGGGGACAAGTATTCCTATGGGCTACACCTTC.

As for this clone: At one end the junction does not follow the germline gene, possibly because of a read error. The J gene is TRBJ1-5, the V gene TRBV7-7, with D tentatively TRBD1 (5 bases). The CDR3 runs 17 residues. Looked up from germline, CDR1 is SSHAT and CDR2 is FNYEAQ (reference sequence). The CDR3 reads CASSFGGGKVERQPQHF. The CDR3 coding sequence is TGTGCTAGCAGCTTTGGGGGGGGGAAGGTAGAACGGCAGCCCCAGCATTTT.